These 29 T cell receptor beta chains were sequenced from one sample in a study of PD-1 blockade in classical Hodgkin lymphoma. Clones were read by immunoSEQ multiplex PCR, and TCRdb kept only the in-frame ones, dropping some. The repertoire consists of roughly 64,000 clones, with roughly nine tenths occurring once and the leading ten covering approximately 10%. Time point indicated: cycle 4 day 1 (C4D1), after around six weeks of nivolumab. Every one of the patients relapsed after autologous stem cell transplantation (brentuximab vedotin exposure was variable). The specimen comprised peripheral blood mononuclear cells (PBMCs), sampled before the fourth cycle of nivolumab. The receptors were gathered from a human donor with classical Hodgkin lymphoma.

The rearrangement uses TRBV6-5 and TRBJ2-7, with a tentative D call TRBD2 (7 bases). V lost 11 bases and J lost 3, with 14 bases in between. CDR3 length: 12 amino acids. CDR1 is MNHEY and CDR2 is SVGAGI in the germline V gene. CDR3 sequence (DNA): TGTGCCGCGGGGGCCGGGGTCTACGAGCAGTACTTC. Residues: CAAGAGVYEQYF.

CDR3 in DNA: TGTGCAAGTCGCCTGATAGGAGATACGCAGTATTTT. Translation gives CASRLIGDTQYF. The chain joins TRBV12-2 to TRBJ2-3. TRBV12-2 represents a pseudogene. This CDR3 comprises 12 residues.

The count of this clone is one. The chain links TRBV30 to TRBJ1-2; D uncertain. The CDR3 runs to 12 residues. The germline V and J ends were trimmed by 2 bases and 8 bases, with 12 bases remaining between them. From germline, CDR1 is GTSNPN and CDR2 SVGIG (reference sequence). Here the CDR3 DNA reads TGTGCCTGGAGTCCCGGTCCGTGGGGCTACACCTTC. Its protein is CAWSPGPWGYTF.

This rearrangement joins TRBV7-9 to TRBJ1-1; no firm D call. The germline gives CDR1 SEHNR, CDR2 FQNEAQ (reference sequence). The CDR3 covers 12 residues. V lost 6 bases and J lost 1, with 6 bases in between. CDR3 loop: CASRVGNTEAFF. CDR3 nucleotide sequence: TGTGCCAGCAGGGTGGGGAACACTGAAGCTTTCTTT.

In DNA form, the CDR3 reads TGTGCCAGTAGTACTCAGGGGGCGCTAAGGGAGCAGTACTTC. It specifies CASSTQGALREQYF. The chain carries TRBV19 and TRBJ2-7; 8 nucleotides match TRBD1. The V segment lost 4 bases and the J segment 7 bases; nucleotides outside the gene matches: 9. Germline CDR1 reads LNHDA; CDR2 reads SQIVND (reference sequence). This CDR3 has 14 residues.

This chain links TRBV7-2 with TRBJ2-2, with TRBD1 identical over 8 bases. CDR3 length equals 14 residues. Germline V gives CDR1 SGHTA, CDR2 FQGNSA. J lost 6 bases, V lost 4 bases, and 4 bases had no gene match. The CDR3 DNA follows: TGTGCCAGCAGCTCCAGGACAGGGTCCGGGGAGCTGTTTTTT. Its translation is CASSSRTGSGELFF.

This clone was seen a single time. This sequence joins TRBV27 and TRBJ1-1; 7 bases line up with TRBD1. After removal of 3 bases from V and 4 bases from J, the junction contained 5 bases not matched to a gene. Germline CDR1 reads MNHEY; CDR2 reads SMNVEV (reference sequence). The CDR3 consists of 14 residues. This CDR3 reads CASSFPDRVTEAFF. DNA for the CDR3: TGTGCCAGCAGTTTTCCAGACAGGGTCACTGAAGCTTTCTTT.

The J gene is TRBJ2-1, the V gene TRBV5-5, with D tentatively TRBD1 or TRBD2 (5 bases each). The CDR3 has 15 amino acids. The germline V gene has CDR1 SGHKS and CDR2 YYEKEE (reference sequence). With 6 bases removed from V and 0 bases from J, the gap between germline ends came to 13 bases. The CDR3 region is CASNHEGLSYNEQFF. CDR3 in DNA: TGTGCCAGCAACCATGAGGGGCTCTCCTACAATGAGCAGTTCTTC.

The chain links TRBV13 to TRBJ2-3; TRBD2 matches at 10 bases. After removal of 6 bases from V and 2 bases from J, the junction contained 17 bases not matched to a gene. CDR3 size: 19 residues. Germline CDR1 and CDR2: PRHDT and FYEKMQ (reference sequence). CDR3: CASRARLAGDLPYTDTQYF. The CDR3 DNA is TGTGCCAGCAGGGCTCGGCTAGCGGGGGACCTCCCATACACAGATACGCAGTATTTT.

This clone was seen just once. The genes are TRBV4-1 and TRBJ1-2; TRBD1 aligns across 7 bases. Germline-derived CDR1 and CDR2 are MGHRA and YSYEKL. This CDR3 is built from 16 residues. V gave up 3 bases and J gave up 1 base; unmatched junction bases: 8. CDR3 coding DNA: TGCGCCAGCAGCCATACCCCGGGACAGTTTAACTATGGCTACACCTTC. It codes for CASSHTPGQFNYGYTF.

The J gene is TRBJ2-7, the V gene TRBV2; D gene unclear. V dropped 9 bases and J dropped 0 bases, with 12 bases sitting between them. There are 13 residues in the CDR3. The germline CDR1 and CDR2 sequences are SNHLY and FYNNEI. This chain's CDR3 is CARKHGSSYEQYF. DNA of the CDR3: TGTGCCAGGAAACATGGTAGCTCCTACGAGCAGTACTTC.

The rearrangement links TRBV12-5 to TRBJ2-2, with 11 bases aligning to TRBD1. V lost 4 bases to trimming and J lost 1 base; unmatched junction nucleotides: 8. The CDR3 runs to 18 residues. Germline CDR1 LGHNT, CDR2 FRNRAP. As DNA, the CDR3 is TGTGCTAGTGGTTCAACCCGGGACAGGGGGTTGAACACCGGGGAGCTGTTTTTT. Residues: CASGSTRDRGLNTGELFF.

The J gene is TRBJ1-5, the V gene TRBV10-3, with 7 bases fitting TRBD1. Trimming removed 11 bases from V and 2 bases from J; junction bases left unmatched: 9. This CDR3 region has 14 residues. CDR1 is ENHRY and CDR2 is SYGVKD in the germline V gene. The CDR3 reads CAARQGPGNQPQHF. The CDR3 region has the DNA TGTGCCGCAAGACAGGGACCAGGCAATCAGCCCCAGCATTTT.

CDR3 bases: TGTGCCATCAGGGGAGGGAATAGCTATGGCTACACCTTC. Translating gives CAIRGGNSYGYTF. This chain connects TRBV10-3 to TRBJ1-2; D gene unclear. The CDR3 has 13 residues. Looked up from germline, CDR1 is ENHRY and CDR2 is SYGVKD. V lost 6 bases to trimming and J lost 4 bases, with 12 bases between them.

V gene TRBV27 combines with J gene TRBJ1-4; a weak D match, TRBD1 (6 bases). The V gene's germline CDR1 is MNHEY and CDR2 SMNVEV (reference sequence). The V end lost 6 bases, the J end lost 7 bases, and 15 bases lay between the germline ends. The CDR3 totals 14 residues. The CDR3: CASSKQEGGEKLFF. In nucleotides, the CDR3 is TGTGCCAGCAGCAAACAGGAAGGGGGTGAAAAACTGTTTTTT. The whole variable domain, filled in from reference TRBV27 and TRBJ1-4, reads EAQVTQNPRYLITVTGKKLTVTCSQNMNHEYMSWYRQDPGLGLRQIYYSMNVEVTDKGDVPEGYKVSRKEKRNFPLILESPSPNQTSLYFCASSKQEGGEKLFFGSGTQLSVL.

V is TRBV6-1 and J is TRBJ2-7; tentative D call: TRBD1 (6 bases). CDR1 and CDR2 from the germline V gene are MNHNS and SASEGT. The ends were cut back, 4 bases at V and 2 bases at J, with 12 bases in the middle. The CDR3 sequence is 14 residues long. The CDR3 loop is CASSVAGVAYEQYF. CDR3 sequence (DNA): TGTGCCAGCAGTGTGGCAGGGGTGGCCTACGAGCAGTACTTC.

The chain has TRBV19 and TRBJ1-4; no reliable D call. This CDR3 has 16 residues. V was clipped by 5 bases and J by 5 bases, with 18 bases between them. Germline loops: CDR1 LNHDA, CDR2 SQIVND (reference sequence). CDR3 region: CASSFVDRFSNEKLFF. CDR3 coding DNA: TGTGCCAGTAGTTTCGTGGACCGCTTCTCGAATGAAAAACTGTTTTTT.

The chain combines TRBV14 with TRBJ1-3, with D hard to call. The CDR3 spans 18 residues. From germline, CDR1 is SGHDN and CDR2 FVKESK. Trimming left V 0 bases short and J 2 bases short, with 17 bases between. The chain's CDR3 is CASSQDFSLSRTGNTIYF. Written as DNA, the CDR3 is TGTGCCAGCAGCCAAGATTTTTCCCTCAGCCGAACTGGAAACACCATATATTTT.

Of note for this clone: A read error may account for a junction end that differs from germline. The rearrangement uses TRBV7-7 and TRBJ2-5, with D tentatively TRBD2 (5 bases). This CDR3 region has 14 residues. Germline assignment: CDR1 SSHAT and CDR2 FNYEAQ (reference sequence). CDR3 sequence reads: CASSYGGGQETQYF. Here the CDR3 DNA reads TGTGCTAGCAGCTATGGAGGCGGACAAGAGACCCAGTACTTC. The whole variable domain, remainder taken from reference TRBV7-7 and TRBJ2-5, is GAGVSQSPRYKVTKRGQDVTLRCDPISSHATLYWYQQALGQGPEFLTYFNYEAQPDKSGLPSDRFSAERPEGSISTLTIQRTEQRDSAMYRCASSYGGGQETQYFGPGTRLLVL.

V usage is TRBV6-5 and J usage is TRBJ1-5; unclear D gene. The length of the CDR3 is 15 residues. From germline, CDR1 is MNHEY and CDR2 SVGAGI. The V and J ends lost 8 bases and 1 base respectively, with 15 bases between them. Here the CDR3 DNA reads TGTGCCAGCGGACCAAATCCGGGAAGCAATCAGCCCCAGCATTTT. Encoded protein: CASGPNPGSNQPQHF.

The rearrangement uses TRBV19 and TRBJ2-3; 12 bases line up with TRBD1. The ends lost 6 bases at V and 6 bases at J; junction bases unmatched: 10. This CDR3 spans 16 amino acids. Germline V gene sequence: CDR1 LNHDA, CDR2 SQIVND (reference sequence). CDR3 nucleotides: TGTGCCAGTAGCCCCTGGGGACAGGGGGCAGGGGATACGCAGTATTTT. The encoded protein is CASSPWGQGAGDTQYF.

The J gene is TRBJ2-5, the V gene TRBV2, with D perhaps matching TRBD2 (6 bases). The V gene lost 6 bases and the J gene lost 3 bases, with 8 bases spanning the gap. CDR1 is SNHLY and CDR2 is FYNNEI in the germline V gene. This CDR3 is 12 amino acids long. This chain's CDR3 is CASRGLEETQYF. The CDR3 nucleotides read TGTGCCAGCAGGGGACTGGAAGAGACCCAGTACTTC.

This chain links TRBV5-4 with TRBJ2-1; D might be TRBD1 (6 bases). Between the trimmed V and J ends, which lost 3 bases and 7 bases, there was a span of 14 bases. The CDR3 is 14 residues long. Germline V gene data show CDR1 as SGHNT and CDR2 as YYREEE (reference sequence). The CDR3 here is CASSWTGQINEQFF. DNA for the CDR3: TGTGCCAGCAGCTGGACTGGACAGATTAATGAGCAGTTCTTC.

The V gene is TRBV14, the J gene TRBJ2-1; weak D call: TRBD2 (6 bases). The germline V gene has CDR1 SGHDN and CDR2 FVKESK. The CDR3 is 17 amino acids. Trimming took 3 bases from V and 8 from J, leaving 23 bases between them. CDR3 amino acids: CASSHWGDSGRRYEQFF. The CDR3, as DNA: TGTGCCAGCAGCCATTGGGGGGATAGTGGTCGGCGCTATGAGCAGTTCTTC.

This clone occurred a few times. J is TRBJ1-1 and V is TRBV6-5; D is possibly TRBD1 (5 bases). V was pared by 0 bases and J by 4 bases, with 12 bases between. CDR1 is MNHEY and CDR2 is SVGAGI in the germline V gene. The CDR3 runs 15 residues. The CDR3 loop reads CASSYSKRGSTEAFF. The CDR3, as DNA: TGTGCCAGCAGTTACTCGAAGAGGGGCTCCACTGAAGCTTTCTTT.

This rearrangement joins TRBV29-1 to TRBJ1-4; the D gene is possibly TRBD1 (5 bases). Trimming removed 4 bases at V and 8 bases at J, with 8 bases between. The CDR3 loop spans 11 amino acids. Germline CDR1 reads SQVTM; CDR2 reads ANQGSEA. CDR3 sequence reads: CSVATAEKLFF. The CDR3 DNA reads as TGCAGCGTTGCGACAGCAGAAAAACTGTTTTTT.

This chain connects TRBV28 to TRBJ2-2; TRBD1 or TRBD2 may be the D gene (5 bases each). With 2 bases removed from V and 6 bases from J, the gap between germline ends came to 10 bases. The V gene's germline CDR1 is MDHEN and CDR2 SYDVKM. The length of the CDR3 is 14 residues. The CDR3 DNA follows: TGTGCCAGCAGTTTAAACGGGGACCCCGGGGAGCTGTTTTTT. It encodes CASSLNGDPGELFF.

The rearrangement links TRBV7-9 to TRBJ2-1, with D hard to call. The germline gives CDR1 SEHNR, CDR2 FQNEAQ (reference sequence). CDR3 size: 13 residues. Between the trimmed V and J ends, which lost 5 bases and 6 bases, there was a span of 11 bases. The DNA for the CDR3 is TGTGCCAGCAGCCCTTGGACCGGCAATGAGCAGTTCTTC. Amino acids: CASSPWTGNEQFF.

The chain recombines TRBV10-1 with TRBJ2-1, with 10 bases that match TRBD2. Germline V gene lookup returns CDR1 WNHNN and CDR2 SYGVQD (reference sequence). The CDR3 length is 15 residues. The V gene end was trimmed by 3 bases and the J gene end by 7 bases; junction bases not matched to a gene: 6. The CDR3 region has the DNA TGCGCCAGCAGTGAAAGAGCGGGGGGGCTGAATGAGCAGTTCTTC. It translates to CASSERAGGLNEQFF.